A selection of T cell receptor beta chains follows, all from one sample in a study of chemoradiotherapy in HPV16-positive cancers. Sequencing was performed with immunoSEQ multiplex PCR; in TCRdb, only in-frame clones are kept and a portion is missing. The sample contains about 20,000 clones, over 85% of which appear only once. The material sequenced was blood, taken from a patient who underwent chemoradiotherapy. These receptors originate from a human donor with HPV-associated anogenital cancer. The CDR3 runs from the conserved cysteine through the conserved F or W. The D gene is left open where the match is weak. Clone size, where shown, is once, few, many, or a class for clones that have expanded.

TRBD1,TRBV5-4,TRBJ1-2,-,CASSHPTTGTNGYTF,TGTGCCAGCAGCCACCCTACGACAGGGACAAATGGCTACACCTTC
-,TRBV18,TRBJ1-1,-,CASSPNTEAFF,TGTGCCAGCTCACCGAACACTGAAGCTTTCTTT
TRBD1,TRBV7-3,TRBJ2-1,-,CASSLTGTGLLSSYNEQFF,TGTGCCAGCAGCCTCACCGGGACAGGGCTCCTCAGCTCCTACAATGAGCAGTTCTTC
TRBD2,TRBV7-9,TRBJ2-5,-,CASSLLGFAGGPETQYF,TGTGCCAGCAGCTTATTGGGTTTTGCGGGGGGGCCGGAGACCCAGTACTTC
-,TRBV6-5,TRBJ1-2,-,CASSVSGTYGYTF,TGTGCCAGCAGCGTGTCAGGGACCTATGGCTACACCTTC
-,TRBV20-1,TRBJ1-1,-,CSAVRQRAFF,TGCAGTGCTGTACGACAGAGGGCTTTCTTT
TRBD2,TRBV7-6,TRBJ2-3,-,CASSWPPRTSGGGTDTQYF,TGTGCCAGCAGCTGGCCCCCACGGACTAGCGGGGGGGGCACAGATACGCAGTATTTT
-,TRBV29-1,TRBJ2-3,-,CSVPATDTQYF,TGCAGCGTACCCGCCACAGATACGCAGTATTTT
TRBD1,TRBV2,TRBJ2-1,few,CASRAGQGANNEQFF,TGTGCCAGCCGCGCGGGACAGGGGGCGAACAATGAGCAGTTCTTC
-,TRBV5-4,TRBJ1-2,once,CASSPDSTYGYTF,TGTGCCAGCAGCCCGGACAGCACCTATGGCTACACCTTC
TRBD1,TRBV6-5,TRBJ1-2,-,CASSYSEGQVYGYTF,TGTGCCAGCAGTTACTCGGAGGGACAGGTCTATGGCTACACCTTC
-,TRBV5-1,TRBJ2-3,few,CASSLRSVDTQYF,TGCGCCAGCAGCTTGAGGTCCGTAGATACGCAGTATTTT
-,TRBV6-5,TRBJ1-6,few,CASSYRDNSPLHF,TGTGCCAGCAGTTACAGGGATAATTCACCCCTCCACTTT
-,TRBV7-9,TRBJ1-1,few,CASSLESSAAFF,TGTGCCAGCAGCTTGGAGAGTTCCGCGGCTTTCTTT
TRBD1,TRBV19,TRBJ2-2,-,CASKNRGDTGELFF,TGTGCCAGTAAGAACAGGGGTGACACCGGGGAGCTGTTTTTT
-,TRBV11-2,TRBJ2-7,-,CASSLDRSSNEQYF,TGTGCCAGCAGCTTAGATAGGTCTAGTAATGAGCAGTACTTC
-,TRBV20-1,TRBJ1-1,-,CSAMEGTEAFF,TGCAGTGCTATGGAGGGCACTGAAGCTTTCTTT
TRBD1,TRBV10-3,TRBJ2-7,-,CAIRQGASYEQYF,TGTGCCATCAGACAGGGGGCTTCCTACGAGCAGTACTTC
-,TRBV7-9,TRBJ1-2,-,CASSLDSFYGYTF,TGTGCCAGCAGCTTAGACAGCTTCTATGGCTACACCTTC
-,TRBV4-1,TRBJ2-3,-,CASSQVDMGLISTDTQYF,TGCGCCAGCAGCCAAGTCGATATGGGACTGATTAGCACAGATACGCAGTATTTT
TRBD1,TRBV10-3,TRBJ1-1,once,CAISDRTGRVNTEAFF,TGTGCCATCAGCGACCGGACAGGGAGGGTAAACACTGAAGCTTTCTTT
-,TRBV6-1,TRBJ2-1,-,CASSELGRENNEQFF,TGTGCCAGCAGTGAATTAGGCAGGGAGAACAATGAGCAGTTCTTC
-,TRBV4-1,TRBJ1-6,-,CASSPTRDHYNSPLHF,TGCGCCAGCAGCCCGACCCGGGACCACTATAATTCACCCCTCCACTTT
TRBD1,TRBV19,TRBJ1-5,-,CASKIRQGNSNQPQHF,TGTGCCAGTAAAATTCGACAGGGGAATAGCAATCAGCCCCAGCATTTT
-,TRBV30,TRBJ1-1,-,CAWSVRAGTGTEAFF,TGTGCCTGGAGTGTACGGGCAGGGACGGGCACTGAAGCTTTCTTT
TRBD2,TRBV11-3,TRBJ2-1,-,CASSLGGGRNNEQFF,TGTGCCAGCAGCTTAGGCGGGGGAAGGAACAATGAGCAGTTCTTC
-,TRBV7-8,TRBJ1-2,-,CASSFSTGRSYTF,TGTGCCAGCAGCTTCAGTACAGGGAGGAGCTACACCTTC
-,TRBV7-2,TRBJ1-2,-,CASSSEGTNYGYTF,TGTGCCAGCAGCTCGGAAGGTACTAACTATGGCTACACCTTC
-,TRBV10-1,TRBJ1-6,once,CASSDDHLSSGPLHF,TGCGCCAGCAGTGATGACCACCTAAGTTCAGGGCCCCTCCACTTT
-,TRBV5-1,TRBJ1-6,-,CASSSLDRDNSPLHF,TGCGCCAGCAGCTCGCTCGACAGAGATAATTCACCCCTCCACTTT
-,TRBV19,TRBJ1-1,-,CASTPGNEAFF,TGTGCCAGTACTCCGGGGAATGAAGCTTTCTTT
-,TRBV25-1,TRBJ1-3,-,CASSATVGGNTIYF,TGTGCCAGCAGTGCTACAGTAGGAGGAAACACCATATATTTT
-,TRBV23-1,TRBJ1-1,-,CASSLKGPNTEAFF,TGCGCCAGCAGTCTTAAGGGGCCAAACACTGAAGCTTTCTTT
TRBD1,TRBV7-8,TRBJ2-3,-,CASSQVDRGQGDTQYF,TGTGCCAGCAGCCAGGTCGACAGGGGGCAAGGAGATACGCAGTATTTT
-,TRBV4-2,TRBJ2-6,-,CASSLGDDSGANVLTF,TGTGCCAGCAGCCTTGGAGACGACTCTGGGGCCAACGTCCTGACTTTC
TRBD1,TRBV4-1,TRBJ1-5,-,CASSQSSGTGNQPQHF,TGCGCCAGCAGCCAATCGTCCGGGACAGGGAATCAGCCCCAGCATTTT
-,TRBV29-1,TRBJ1-1,few,CSVGREKAFF,TGCAGCGTGGGACGGGAAAAGGCTTTCTTT
-,TRBV9,TRBJ1-2,-,CASSYRTDHYGYTF,TGTGCCAGCAGCTACCGGACCGATCACTATGGCTACACCTTC
TRBD2,TRBV2,TRBJ2-3,-,CASSEGASGGATDTQYF,TGTGCCAGCAGTGAAGGAGCTAGCGGGGGGGCAACAGATACGCAGTATTTT
-,TRBV10-2,TRBJ1-2,-,CASMRDDYGYTF,TGCGCCAGCATGAGGGATGACTATGGCTACACCTTC
TRBD2,TRBV5-1,TRBJ2-3,once,CASSGSGGAADTQYF,TGCGCCAGCAGCGGTAGCGGGGGGGCAGCAGATACGCAGTATTTT
-,TRBV27,TRBJ2-2,-,CASRSANTGELFF,TGTGCCAGCAGAAGTGCGAACACCGGGGAGCTGTTTTTT
TRBD2,TRBV7-9,TRBJ2-2,-,CASSLRGGNTGELFF,TGTGCCAGCAGCTTACGGGGGGGCAACACCGGGGAGCTGTTTTTT
-,TRBV5-5,TRBJ1-5,-,CASSFDSGYQPQHF,TGTGCCAGCAGCTTTGACAGCGGTTATCAGCCCCAGCATTTT
TRBD1,TRBV30,TRBJ2-1,-,CAWRGGAYEQFF,TGTGCCTGGAGAGGGGGCGCCTATGAGCAGTTCTTC
-,TRBV5-5,TRBJ2-3,once,CASSPTGSTDTQYF,TGTGCCAGCAGCCCGACAGGCAGCACAGATACGCAGTATTTT
-,TRBV5-5,TRBJ1-2,-,CASNSLGGAGGYTF,TGTGCCAGCAACTCCCTCGGAGGGGCGGGTGGCTACACCTTC
-,TRBV10-2,TRBJ1-5,once,CASSEFVQGKGDPGQPQHF,TGCGCCAGCAGTGAGTTCGTTCAGGGGAAGGGGGACCCGGGTCAGCCCCAGCATTTT
-,TRBV11-2,TRBJ2-4,-,CASSQSGTLAKNIQYF,TGTGCCAGCAGCCAATCCGGGACTCTAGCCAAAAACATTCAGTACTTC
-,TRBV19,TRBJ1-6,-,CASSIFRKSVSLNSPLHF,TGTGCCAGTAGTATATTCCGTAAATCCGTCTCTTTGAATTCACCCCTCCACTTT
TRBD1,TRBV7-8,TRBJ2-3,-,CASSFDRVGTDTQYF,TGTGCCAGCAGCTTCGACAGGGTGGGGACAGATACGCAGTATTTT
TRBD1,TRBV27,TRBJ1-1,-,CASKQTGGMNTEAFF,TGTGCCAGCAAACAGACAGGGGGGATGAACACTGAAGCTTTCTTT